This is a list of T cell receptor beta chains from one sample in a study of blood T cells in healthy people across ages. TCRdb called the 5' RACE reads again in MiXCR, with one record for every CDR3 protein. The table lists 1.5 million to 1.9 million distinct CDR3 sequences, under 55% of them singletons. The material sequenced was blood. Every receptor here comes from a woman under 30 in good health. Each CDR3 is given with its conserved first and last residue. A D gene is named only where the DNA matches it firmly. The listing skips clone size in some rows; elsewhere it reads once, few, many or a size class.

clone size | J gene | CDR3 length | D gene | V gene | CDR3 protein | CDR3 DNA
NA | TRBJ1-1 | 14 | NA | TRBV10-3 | CAIKGGQGNTEAFF | TGTGCCATCAAAGGGGGACAAGGGAACACTGAAGCTTTCTTT
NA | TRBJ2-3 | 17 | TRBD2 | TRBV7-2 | CASSKTPGLAGSDTQYF | TGTGCCAGCAGCAAAACCCCGGGACTAGCGGGGTCAGATACGCAGTATTTT
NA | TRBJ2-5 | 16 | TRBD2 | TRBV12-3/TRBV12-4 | CASSALAGGPTNEQYF | TGTGCCAGCAGTGCTCTAGCGGGAGGGCCTACTAATGAGCAGTACTTC
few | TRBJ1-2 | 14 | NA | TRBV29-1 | CSVEGKLDPYGYTF | TGCAGCGTTGAAGGCAAGCTAGACCCCTATGGCTACACCTTC
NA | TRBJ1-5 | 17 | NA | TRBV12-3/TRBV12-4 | CASSFIPQARGNQPQHF | TGTGCCAGCAGTTTTATCCCACAGGCCCGGGGCAATCAGCCCCAGCATTTT
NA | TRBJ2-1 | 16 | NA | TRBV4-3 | CASSQDGGPSYSEQFF | TGCGCCAGCAGCCAAGATGGAGGGCCCTCCTACAGTGAGCAGTTCTTC
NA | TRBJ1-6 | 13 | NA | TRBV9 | CASSVVSNSPLHF | TGTGCCAGCAGCGTAGTATCTAATTCACCCCTCCACTTT
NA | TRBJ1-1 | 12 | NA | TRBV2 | CASKDRDGEAFF | TGTGCCAGCAAAGACCGCGACGGGGAAGCTTTCTTT
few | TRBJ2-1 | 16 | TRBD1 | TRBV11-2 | CASSDGADRGTYEQFF | TGTGCCAGCAGCGACGGAGCGGACAGGGGAACCTACGAGCAGTTCTTC
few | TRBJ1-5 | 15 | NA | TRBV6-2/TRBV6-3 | CASSLNRTPGQPQHF | TGTGCCAGCAGTTTGAACCGTACCCCGGGGCAGCCCCAGCATTTT
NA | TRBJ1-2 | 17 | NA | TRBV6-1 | CASSASREGLAGEGYTF | TGTGCCAGCAGTGCCTCTCGGGAGGGTCTGGCGGGTGAGGGCTACACCTTC
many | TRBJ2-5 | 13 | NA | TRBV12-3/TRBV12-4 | CASSLGVLETQYF | TGTGCCAGCAGTTTAGGTGTATTGGAGACCCAGTACTTC
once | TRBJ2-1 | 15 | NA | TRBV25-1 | CASSEWDQDYNEQFF | TGTGCCAGCAGTGAATGGGACCAAGACTACAATGAGCAGTTCTTC
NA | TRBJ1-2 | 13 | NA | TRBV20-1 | CSARGSSAYDYTF | TGCAGTGCTAGAGGCAGCTCCGCCTATGACTACACCTTC
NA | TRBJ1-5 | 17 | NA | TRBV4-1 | CASSQWADDNGNQPQHF | TGCGCCAGCAGCCAATGGGCAGACGATAACGGCAATCAGCCCCAGCATTTT
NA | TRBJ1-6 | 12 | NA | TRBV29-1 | CSVSWGNSPLHF | TGCAGCGTCTCCTGGGGAAATTCACCCCTCCACTTT
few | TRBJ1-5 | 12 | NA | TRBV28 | CASTQGNQPQHF | TGTGCCAGCACACAAGGCAATCAGCCCCAGCATTTT
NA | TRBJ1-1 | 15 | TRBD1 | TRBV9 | CASSPPGTGNTEAFF | TGTGCCAGCAGCCCCCCCGGGACAGGGAACACTGAAGCTTTCTTT
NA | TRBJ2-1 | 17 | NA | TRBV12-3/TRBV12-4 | CASRSRDHFDSYNEQFF | TGTGCCAGCAGGTCCCGGGACCACTTTGACTCCTACAATGAGCAGTTCTTC
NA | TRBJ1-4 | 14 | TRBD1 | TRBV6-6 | CATLGDRVNEKLFF | TGTGCCACCCTGGGGGACAGGGTTAATGAAAAACTGTTTTTT
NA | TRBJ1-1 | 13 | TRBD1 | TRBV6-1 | CASGGRGLTEAFF | TGTGCCAGCGGAGGCAGGGGGTTGACTGAAGCTTTCTTT
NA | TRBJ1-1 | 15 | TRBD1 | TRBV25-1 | CASMVTGGRSTEAFF | TGTGCCAGCATGGTGACAGGGGGTCGTAGCACTGAAGCTTTCTTT
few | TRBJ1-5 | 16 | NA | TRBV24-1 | CATSDPRGGGNQPQHF | TGTGCCACCAGTGACCCCAGAGGGGGGGGTAATCAGCCCCAGCATTTT
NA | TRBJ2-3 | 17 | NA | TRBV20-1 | CSARDPLRLLSTDTQYF | TGCAGTGCTAGAGACCCATTGCGGCTCCTTAGCACAGATACGCAGTATTTT
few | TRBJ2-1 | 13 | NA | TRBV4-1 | CASSQLTGDEQFF | TGCGCCAGCAGCCAACTCACCGGCGATGAGCAGTTCTTC
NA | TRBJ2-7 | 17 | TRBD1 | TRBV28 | CASSLSSSGTGDYEQYF | TGTGCCAGCAGTTTATCCAGTTCCGGGACAGGGGATTACGAGCAGTACTTC
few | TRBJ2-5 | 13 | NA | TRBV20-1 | CSARSSPQETQYF | TGCAGTGCTAGATCTAGCCCCCAAGAGACCCAGTACTTC
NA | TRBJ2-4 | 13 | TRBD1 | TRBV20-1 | CSALDRGQNIQYF | TGCAGTGCCTTGGACAGGGGGCAAAACATTCAGTACTTC
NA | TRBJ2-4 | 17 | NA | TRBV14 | CASSPGGVILAKNIQYF | TGTGCCAGCAGCCCAGGAGGGGTGATTCTAGCCAAAAACATTCAGTACTTC
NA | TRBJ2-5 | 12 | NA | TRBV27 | CASSFPDSEQYF | TGTGCCAGCAGTTTCCCTGACAGTGAGCAGTACTTC
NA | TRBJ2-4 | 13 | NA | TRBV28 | CASGGTNLLEQYF | TGTGCCAGCGGGGGGACAAACCTCTTAGAGCAGTACTTC
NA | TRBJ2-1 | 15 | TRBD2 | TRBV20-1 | CSARSGLAGGNEQFF | TGCAGTGCTAGATCGGGTCTAGCGGGAGGTAATGAGCAGTTCTTC
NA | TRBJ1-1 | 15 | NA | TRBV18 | CASSQGGSSNTEAFF | TGTGCCAGCTCACAGGGGGGGTCCTCCAACACTGAAGCTTTCTTT
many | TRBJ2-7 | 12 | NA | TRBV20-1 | CSASLGAYEQYF | TGCAGTGCTAGTCTCGGAGCCTACGAGCAGTACTTC
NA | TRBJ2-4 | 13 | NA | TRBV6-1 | CATNKGLRNIQYF | TGTGCCACCAATAAAGGGCTGAGGAACATTCAGTACTTC
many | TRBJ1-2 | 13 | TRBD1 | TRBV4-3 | CASSQGQGNGYTF | TGCGCCAGCAGCCAAGGACAGGGGAACGGCTACACCTTC
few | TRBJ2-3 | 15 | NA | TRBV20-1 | CSAVDPSYLSDTQYF | TGCAGTGCTGTTGACCCCTCTTACCTCTCGGATACGCAGTATTTT
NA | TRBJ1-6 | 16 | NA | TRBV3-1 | CASSQVQGGVGSPLHF | TGTGCCAGCAGCCAAGTTCAGGGAGGTGTAGGATCACCCCTCCACTTT
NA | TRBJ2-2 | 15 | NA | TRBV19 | CASSIAGQRTGELFF | TGTGCCAGTAGTATTGCGGGACAGAGAACCGGGGAGCTGTTTTTT
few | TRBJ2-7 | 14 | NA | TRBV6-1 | CASSESGGAYEQYF | TGTGCCAGCAGTGAGTCAGGGGGGGCCTACGAGCAGTACTTC